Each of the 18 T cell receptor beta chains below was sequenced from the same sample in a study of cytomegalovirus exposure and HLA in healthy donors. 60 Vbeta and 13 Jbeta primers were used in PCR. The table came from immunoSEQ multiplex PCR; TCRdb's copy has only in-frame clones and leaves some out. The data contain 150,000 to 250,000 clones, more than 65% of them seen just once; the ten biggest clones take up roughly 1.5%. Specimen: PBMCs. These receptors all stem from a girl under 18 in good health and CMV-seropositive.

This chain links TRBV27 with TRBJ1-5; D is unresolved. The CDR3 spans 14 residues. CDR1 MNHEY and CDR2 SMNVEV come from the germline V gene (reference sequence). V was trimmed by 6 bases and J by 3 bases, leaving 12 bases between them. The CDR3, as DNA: TGTGCCAGCAGCCCTTACCAGTCCAATCAGCCCCAGCATTTT. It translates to CASSPYQSNQPQHF.

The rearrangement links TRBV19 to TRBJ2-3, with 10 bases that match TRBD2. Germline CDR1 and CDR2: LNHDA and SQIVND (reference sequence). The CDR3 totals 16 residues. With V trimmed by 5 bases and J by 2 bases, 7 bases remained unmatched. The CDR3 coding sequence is TGTGCCAGTAGTCTCCCAAGCGGGGGGGCCACAGATACGCAGTATTTT. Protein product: CASSLPSGGATDTQYF. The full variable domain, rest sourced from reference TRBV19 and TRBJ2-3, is DGGITQSPKYLFRKEGQNVTLSCEQNLNHDAMYWYRQDPGQGLRLIYYSQIVNDFQKGDIAEGYSVSREKKESFPLTVTSAQKNPTAFYLCASSLPSGGATDTQYFGPGTRLTVL.

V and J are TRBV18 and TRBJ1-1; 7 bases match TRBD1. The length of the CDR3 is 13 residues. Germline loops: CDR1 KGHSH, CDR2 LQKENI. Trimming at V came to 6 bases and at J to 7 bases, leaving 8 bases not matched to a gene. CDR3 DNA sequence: TGTGCCAGCTCTCAAACAGGGGACAGTGAAGCTTTCTTT. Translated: CASSQTGDSEAFF. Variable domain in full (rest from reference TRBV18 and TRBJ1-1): NAGVMQNPRHLVRRRGQEARLRCSPMKGHSHVYWYRQLPEEGLKFMVYLQKENIIDESGMPKERFSAEFPKEGPSILRIQQVVRGDSAAYFCASSQTGDSEAFFGQGTRLTVV.

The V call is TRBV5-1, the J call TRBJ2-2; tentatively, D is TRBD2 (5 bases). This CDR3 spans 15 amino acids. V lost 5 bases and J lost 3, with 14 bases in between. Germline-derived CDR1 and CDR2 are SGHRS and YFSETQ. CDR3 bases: TGCGCCAGCAGTCCACGAGGGTCCTACACCGGGGAGCTGTTTTTT. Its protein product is CASSPRGSYTGELFF.

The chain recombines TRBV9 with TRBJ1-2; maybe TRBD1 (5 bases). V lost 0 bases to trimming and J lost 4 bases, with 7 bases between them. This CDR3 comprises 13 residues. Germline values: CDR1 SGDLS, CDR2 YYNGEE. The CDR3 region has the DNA TGTGCCAGCAGCGTAGGACAGTTCTATGGCTACACCTTC. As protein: CASSVGQFYGYTF.

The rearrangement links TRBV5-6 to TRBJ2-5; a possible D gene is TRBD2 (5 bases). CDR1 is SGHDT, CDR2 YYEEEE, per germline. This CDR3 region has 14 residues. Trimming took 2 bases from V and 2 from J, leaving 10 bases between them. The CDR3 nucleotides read TGTGCCAGCAGCTTCGGCACTAGACAAGAGACCCAGTACTTC. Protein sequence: CASSFGTRQETQYF.

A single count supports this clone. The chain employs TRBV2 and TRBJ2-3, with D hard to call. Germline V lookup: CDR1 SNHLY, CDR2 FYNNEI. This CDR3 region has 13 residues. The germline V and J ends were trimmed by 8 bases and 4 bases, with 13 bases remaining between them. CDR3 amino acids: CASAREVSDTQYF. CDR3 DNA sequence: TGTGCCAGCGCCCGAGAGGTTTCAGATACGCAGTATTTT.

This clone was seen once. The CDR3 DNA follows: TGTGCCAGCGTCGAAGGGGGCGAGCAGTACTTC. Its translation is CASVEGGEQYF. This sequence joins TRBV7-9 and TRBJ2-7; D is possibly TRBD1 (6 bases). V gave up 8 bases and J gave up 6 bases, with 11 bases separating them. The germline gives CDR1 SEHNR, CDR2 FQNEAQ (reference sequence). The CDR3 consists of 11 residues.

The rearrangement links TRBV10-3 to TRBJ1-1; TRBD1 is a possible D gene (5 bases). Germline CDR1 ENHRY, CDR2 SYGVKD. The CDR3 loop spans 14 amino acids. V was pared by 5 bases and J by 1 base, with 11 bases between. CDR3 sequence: CAISKGDTNTEAFF. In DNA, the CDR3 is TGTGCCATCAGTAAAGGGGATACGAACACTGAAGCTTTCTTT.

The CDR3 DNA reads as TGCGCCAGCAGCGAGAACGCGGGGGGCACCTACAATGAGCAGTTCTTC. This encodes CASSENAGGTYNEQFF. The chain has TRBV5-1 and TRBJ2-1, with 8 bases fitting TRBD2. Trimming took 4 bases from V and 2 from J; bases not matched to a gene: 8. CDR3 length: 16 amino acids. CDR1 SGHRS and CDR2 YFSETQ come from the germline V gene.

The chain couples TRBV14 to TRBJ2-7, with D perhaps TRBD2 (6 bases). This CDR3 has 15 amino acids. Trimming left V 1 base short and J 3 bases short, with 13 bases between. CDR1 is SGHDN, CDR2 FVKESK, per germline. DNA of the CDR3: TGTGCCAGCAGCCAAGGGGCTGGGGGGATCTACGAGCAGTACTTC. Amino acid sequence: CASSQGAGGIYEQYF.

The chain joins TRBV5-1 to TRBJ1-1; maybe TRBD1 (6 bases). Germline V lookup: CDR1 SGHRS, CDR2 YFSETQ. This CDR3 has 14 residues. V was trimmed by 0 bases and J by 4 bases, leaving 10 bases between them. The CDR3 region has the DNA TGCGCCAGCAGCTTGGCCGGCAGGGGCACTGAAGCTTTCTTT. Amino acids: CASSLAGRGTEAFF.

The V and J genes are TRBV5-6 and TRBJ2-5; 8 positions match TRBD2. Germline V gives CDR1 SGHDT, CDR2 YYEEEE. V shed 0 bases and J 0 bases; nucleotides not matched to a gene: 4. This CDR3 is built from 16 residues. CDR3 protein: CASSLVLAVYQETQYF. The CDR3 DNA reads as TGTGCCAGCAGCTTGGTACTAGCGGTGTACCAAGAGACCCAGTACTTC.

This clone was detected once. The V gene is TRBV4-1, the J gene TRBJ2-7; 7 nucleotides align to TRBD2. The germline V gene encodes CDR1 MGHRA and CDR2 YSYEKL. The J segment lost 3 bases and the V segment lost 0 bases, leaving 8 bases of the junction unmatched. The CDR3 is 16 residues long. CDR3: CASSQDRLAEYYEQYF. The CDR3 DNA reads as TGCGCCAGCAGCCAAGATCGCCTAGCGGAATACTACGAGCAGTACTTC.

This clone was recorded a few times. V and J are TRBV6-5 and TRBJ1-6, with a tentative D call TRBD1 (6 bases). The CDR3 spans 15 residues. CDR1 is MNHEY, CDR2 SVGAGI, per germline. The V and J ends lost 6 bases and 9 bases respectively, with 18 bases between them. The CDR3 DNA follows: TGTGCCAGCAGCGAAACCGGGACACCCGTTTCACCCCTCCACTTT. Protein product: CASSETGTPVSPLHF.

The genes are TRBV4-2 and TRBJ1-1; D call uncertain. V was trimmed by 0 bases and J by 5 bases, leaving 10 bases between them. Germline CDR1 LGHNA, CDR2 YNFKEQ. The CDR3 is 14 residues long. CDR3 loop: CASSQDRDTTEAFF. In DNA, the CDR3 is TGTGCCAGCAGCCAAGATCGAGACACTACTGAAGCTTTCTTT.

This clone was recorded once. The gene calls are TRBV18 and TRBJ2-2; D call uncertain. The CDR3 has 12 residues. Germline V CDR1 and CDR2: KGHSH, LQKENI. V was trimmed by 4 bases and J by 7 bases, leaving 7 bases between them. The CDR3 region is CASSLESGELFF. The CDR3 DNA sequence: TGTGCCAGCTCACTAGAGAGCGGGGAGCTGTTTTTT.

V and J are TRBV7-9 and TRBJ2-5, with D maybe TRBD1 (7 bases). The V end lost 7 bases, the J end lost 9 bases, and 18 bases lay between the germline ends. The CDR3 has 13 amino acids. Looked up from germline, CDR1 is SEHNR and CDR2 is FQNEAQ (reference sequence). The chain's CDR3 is CASTQGGAGAQYF. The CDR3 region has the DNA TGTGCCAGCACCCAGGGGGGTGCCGGGGCCCAGTACTTC.